This TCR beta chain is drawn from a study of blood T cell repertoires in COVID-19. Background on the study: Sites across the United States, Italy and Spain contributed samples from acute and convalescent COVID-19. T cells, B-cell-depleted T cells, or PBMCs supplied cDNA or gDNA.

Source study methods: Estimates of nucleated cell counts were drawn from the amplification of reference gene primers. Some clones are missing from TCRdb's copy, which holds only in-frame ones; the method was immunoSEQ multiplex PCR. The V and J calls and clone size were taken over from that table, and D and trimming were inferred from the DNA. Counted here are some 460,000 clones, roughly 89% occurring once; the ten biggest clones make up about 4.5%. The V and J ends lost 6 bases and 8 bases respectively, with 28 bases between them. Germline V gene sequence: CDR1 SNHLY, CDR2 FYNNEI. CDR3 size: 17 residues.

The origin of this receptor is a woman in her twenties or thirties with acute or convalescent COVID-19. The chain carries TRBV2 and TRBJ1-2; D might be TRBD1 (6 bases). Sequencing was done on a sample of peripheral blood. CDR3 sequence reads: CASRITGPWESKGGYTF. CDR3 DNA: TGTGCCAGCAGGATAACAGGGCCTTGGGAATCGAAAGGCGGCTACACCTTC. Full variable domain (remainder filled in from reference TRBV2 and TRBJ1-2): EPEVTQTPSHQVTQMGQEVILRCVPISNHLYFYWYRQILGQKVEFLVSFYNNEISEKSEIFDDQFSVERPDGSNFTLKIRSTKLEDSAMYFCASRITGPWESKGGYTFGSGTRLTVV.